This entry features one T cell receptor (beta chain) sequence. Its specificity is not known. Germline V gene lookup returns CDR1 LNHDA and CDR2 SQIVND (reference sequence). This CDR3 has 15 residues. Trimming shortened V by 3 bases and J by 3 bases, and 13 bases separated the two germline ends. The source of the sample is a study of cytomegalovirus exposure and HLA in healthy donors. Study-level points and caveats: Some segments of the V type, notably TRBV6-2 and TRBV6-3, were excluded as indistinguishable. In an earlier analysis, productive rearrangement rates for most beta V segments clustered near 87% or 30%. A later examination showed that TCR association rates differed by HLA locus, with DRB1 most and HLA-C fewest. Researchers catalogued approximately 160 TCR beta chains as cytomegalovirus-associated.

PCR primers comprised 60 Vbeta and 13 Jbeta primers. Measured with immunoSEQ multiplex PCR; TCRdb has only the in-frame clones, and not every one. The table gives around 130,000 clones; the top ten clones make up roughly 1.5% of it. Sequencing used PBMCs. This receptor was taken from a woman aged 40 to 50 in good health and CMV-seronegative. The rearrangement links TRBV19 to TRBJ2-3; D gene ambiguous. The CDR3, as DNA: TGTGCCAGTAGTATGGGTAGGCAGGCGACAGATACGCAGTATTTT. It codes for CASSMGRQATDTQYF.